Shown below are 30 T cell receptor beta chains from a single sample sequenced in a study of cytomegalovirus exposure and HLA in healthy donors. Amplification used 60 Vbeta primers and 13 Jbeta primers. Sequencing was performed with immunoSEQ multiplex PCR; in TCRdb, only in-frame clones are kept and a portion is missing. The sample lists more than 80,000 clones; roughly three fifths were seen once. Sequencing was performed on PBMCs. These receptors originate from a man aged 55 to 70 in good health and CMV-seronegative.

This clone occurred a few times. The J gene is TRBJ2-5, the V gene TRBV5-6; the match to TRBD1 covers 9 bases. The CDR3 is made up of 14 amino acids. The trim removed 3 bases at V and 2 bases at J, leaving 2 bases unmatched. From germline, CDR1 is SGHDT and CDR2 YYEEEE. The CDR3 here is CASSYGQGQETQYF. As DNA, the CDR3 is TGTGCCAGCAGCTACGGACAGGGGCAAGAGACCCAGTACTTC.

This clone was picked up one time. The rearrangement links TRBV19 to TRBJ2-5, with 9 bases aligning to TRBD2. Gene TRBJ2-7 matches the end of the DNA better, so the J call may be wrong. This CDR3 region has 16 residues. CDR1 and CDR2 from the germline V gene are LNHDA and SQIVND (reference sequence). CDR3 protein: CASSIDISGSYYEQYF. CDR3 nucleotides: TGTGCCAGTAGTATAGATATTAGCGGGAGTTACTACGAGCAGTACTTC.

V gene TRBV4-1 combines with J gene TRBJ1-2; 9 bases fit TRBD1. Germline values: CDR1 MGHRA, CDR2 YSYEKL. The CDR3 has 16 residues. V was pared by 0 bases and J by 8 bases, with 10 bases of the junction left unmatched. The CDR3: CASSQDYRGLKYGYTF. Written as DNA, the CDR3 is TGCGCCAGCAGCCAAGACTACAGGGGGCTCAAGTACGGCTACACCTTC.

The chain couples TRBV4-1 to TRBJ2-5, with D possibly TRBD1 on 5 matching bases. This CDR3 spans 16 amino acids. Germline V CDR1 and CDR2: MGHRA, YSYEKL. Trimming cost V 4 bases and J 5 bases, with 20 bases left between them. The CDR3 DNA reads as TGCGCCAGCAGCCTCCTACCCCAGGGTTCCGTGGAGACCCAGTACTTC. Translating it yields CASSLLPQGSVETQYF.

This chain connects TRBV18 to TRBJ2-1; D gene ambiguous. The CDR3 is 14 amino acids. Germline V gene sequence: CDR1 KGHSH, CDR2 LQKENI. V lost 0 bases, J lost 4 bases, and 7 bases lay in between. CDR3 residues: CASSPPSQYNEQFF. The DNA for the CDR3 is TGTGCCAGCTCACCACCGTCCCAGTACAATGAGCAGTTCTTC.

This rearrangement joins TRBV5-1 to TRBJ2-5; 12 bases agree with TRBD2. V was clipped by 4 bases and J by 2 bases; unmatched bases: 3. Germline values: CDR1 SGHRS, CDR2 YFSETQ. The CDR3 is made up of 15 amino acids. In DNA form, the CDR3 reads TGCGCCAGCAGCCCGGGGACTAGCGGGCAAGAGACCCAGTACTTC. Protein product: CASSPGTSGQETQYF.

As DNA, the CDR3 is TGTGCCAGCAGCCCCCGGGGGGGTACCGAGACCCAGTACTTC. Residues: CASSPRGGTETQYF. The V gene is TRBV9, the J gene TRBJ2-5; 8 bases map to TRBD2. The ends lost 4 bases at V and 5 bases at J; junction bases unmatched: 7. The CDR3 is 14 residues long. Looked up from germline, CDR1 is SGDLS and CDR2 is YYNGEE.

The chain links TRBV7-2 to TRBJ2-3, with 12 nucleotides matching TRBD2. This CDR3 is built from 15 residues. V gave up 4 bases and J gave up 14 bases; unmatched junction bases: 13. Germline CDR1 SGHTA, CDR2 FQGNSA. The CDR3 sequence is CASSSTRTSGTLGYF. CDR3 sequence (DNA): TGTGCCAGCAGCTCGACCCGGACTAGCGGGACATTAGGGTATTTT.

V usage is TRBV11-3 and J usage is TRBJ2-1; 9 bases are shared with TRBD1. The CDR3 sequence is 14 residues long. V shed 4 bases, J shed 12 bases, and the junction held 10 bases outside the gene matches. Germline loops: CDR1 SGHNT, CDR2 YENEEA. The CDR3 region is CASSSGQGYGGQFF. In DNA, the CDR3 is TGTGCCAGCAGCTCCGGACAGGGGTACGGGGGGCAGTTCTTC.

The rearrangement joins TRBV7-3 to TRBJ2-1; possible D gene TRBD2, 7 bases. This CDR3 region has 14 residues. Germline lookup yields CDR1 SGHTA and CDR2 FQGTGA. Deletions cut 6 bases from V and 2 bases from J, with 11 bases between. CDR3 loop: CASSRGGTYNEQFF. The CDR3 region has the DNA TGTGCCAGCAGTAGGGGGGGGACCTACAATGAGCAGTTCTTC. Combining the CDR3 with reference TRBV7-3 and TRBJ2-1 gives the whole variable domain GAGVSQTPSNKVTEKGKYVELRCDPISGHTALYWYRQSLGQGPEFLIYFQGTGAADDSGLPNDRFFAVRPEGSVSTLKIQRTERGDSAVYLCASSRGGTYNEQFFGPGTRLTVL.

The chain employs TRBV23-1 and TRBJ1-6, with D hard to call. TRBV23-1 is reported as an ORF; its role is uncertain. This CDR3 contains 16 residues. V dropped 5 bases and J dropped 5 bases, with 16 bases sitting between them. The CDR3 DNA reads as TGCGCCAGCAGTGGGAGCCCCAAAGCCCATAATTCACCCCTCCACTTT. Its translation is CASSGSPKAHNSPLHF.

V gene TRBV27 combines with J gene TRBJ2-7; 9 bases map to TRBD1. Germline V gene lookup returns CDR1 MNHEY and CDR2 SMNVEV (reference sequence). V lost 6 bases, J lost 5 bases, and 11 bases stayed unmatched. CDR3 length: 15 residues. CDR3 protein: CASRPQGAYIHEQYF. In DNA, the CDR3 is TGTGCCAGCAGACCACAGGGGGCGTATATCCACGAGCAGTACTTC.

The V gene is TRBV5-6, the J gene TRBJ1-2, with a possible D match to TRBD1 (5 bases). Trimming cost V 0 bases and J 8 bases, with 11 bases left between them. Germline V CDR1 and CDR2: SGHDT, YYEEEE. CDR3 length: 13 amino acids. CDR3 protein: CASSLVSGQGYTF. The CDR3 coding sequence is TGTGCCAGCAGCTTGGTGTCAGGGCAAGGCTACACCTTC.

This CDR3 is CASSRREGEVYEQYF. Here the CDR3 DNA reads TGTGCCAGCAGTAGAAGGGAGGGAGAAGTTTACGAGCAGTACTTC. The chain is built from TRBV27 and TRBJ2-7; 7 positions agree with TRBD2. V lost 5 bases, J lost 4 bases, and 11 bases stayed unmatched. Germline V gene data show CDR1 as MNHEY and CDR2 as SMNVEV (reference sequence). The CDR3 spans 15 residues.

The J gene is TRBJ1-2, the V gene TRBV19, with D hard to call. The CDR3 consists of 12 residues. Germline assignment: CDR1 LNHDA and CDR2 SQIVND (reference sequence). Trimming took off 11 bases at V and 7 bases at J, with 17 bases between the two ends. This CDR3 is CASNEYSSGYTF. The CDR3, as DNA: TGTGCCTCGAATGAGTATTCGAGTGGCTACACCTTC.

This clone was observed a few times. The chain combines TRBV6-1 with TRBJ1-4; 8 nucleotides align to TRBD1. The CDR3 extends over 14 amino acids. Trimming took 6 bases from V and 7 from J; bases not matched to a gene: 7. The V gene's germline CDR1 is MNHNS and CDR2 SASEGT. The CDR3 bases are TGTGCCAGCAGGACAGGGGATTTTACTGAAAAACTGTTTTTT. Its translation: CASRTGDFTEKLFF.

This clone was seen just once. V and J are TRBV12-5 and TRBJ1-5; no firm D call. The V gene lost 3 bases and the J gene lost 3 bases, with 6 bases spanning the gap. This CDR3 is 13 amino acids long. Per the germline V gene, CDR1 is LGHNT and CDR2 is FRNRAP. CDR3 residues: CASGFRVNQPQHF. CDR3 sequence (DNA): TGTGCTAGTGGTTTTCGGGTCAATCAGCCCCAGCATTTT.

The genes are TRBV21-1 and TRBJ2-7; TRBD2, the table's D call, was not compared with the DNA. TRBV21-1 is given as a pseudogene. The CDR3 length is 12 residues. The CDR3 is CATTREEYEQYF. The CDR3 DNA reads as TGTGCCACCACGAGGGAGGAATACGAGCAGTACTTC.

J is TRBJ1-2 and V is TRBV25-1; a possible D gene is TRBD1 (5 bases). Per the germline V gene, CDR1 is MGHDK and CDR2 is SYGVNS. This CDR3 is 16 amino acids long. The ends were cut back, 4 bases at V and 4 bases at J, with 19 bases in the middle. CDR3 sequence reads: CASSARGREVGYGYTF. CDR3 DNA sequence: TGTGCCAGCAGTGCGCGGGGCAGGGAGGTTGGCTATGGCTACACCTTC.

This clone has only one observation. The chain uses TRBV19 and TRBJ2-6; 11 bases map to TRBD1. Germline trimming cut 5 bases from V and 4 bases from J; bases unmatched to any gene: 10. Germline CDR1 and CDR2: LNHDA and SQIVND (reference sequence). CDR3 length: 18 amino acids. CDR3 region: CASSPRTGGELGANVLTF. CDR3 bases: TGTGCCAGTAGTCCACGGACAGGGGGCGAATTGGGGGCCAACGTCCTGACTTTC.

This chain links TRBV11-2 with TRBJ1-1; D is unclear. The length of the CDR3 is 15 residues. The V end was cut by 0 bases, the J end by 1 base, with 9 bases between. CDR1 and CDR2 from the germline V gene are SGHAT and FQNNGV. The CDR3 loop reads CASSLEALPNTEAFF. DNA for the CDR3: TGTGCCAGCAGCTTAGAGGCCTTACCGAACACTGAAGCTTTCTTT.

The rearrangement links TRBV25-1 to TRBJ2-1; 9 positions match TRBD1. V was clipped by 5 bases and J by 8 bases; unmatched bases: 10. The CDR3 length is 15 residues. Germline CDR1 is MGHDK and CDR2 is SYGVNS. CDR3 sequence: CASSIPGQGGDEQFF. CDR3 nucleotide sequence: TGTGCCAGCAGTATACCGGGACAGGGTGGCGATGAGCAGTTCTTC.

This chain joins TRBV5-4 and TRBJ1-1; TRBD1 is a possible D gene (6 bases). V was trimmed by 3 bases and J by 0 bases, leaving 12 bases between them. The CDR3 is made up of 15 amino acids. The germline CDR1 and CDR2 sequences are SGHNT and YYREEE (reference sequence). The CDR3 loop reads CASSSGAGMNTEAFF. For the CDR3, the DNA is TGTGCCAGCAGCTCAGGGGCTGGGATGAACACTGAAGCTTTCTTT.

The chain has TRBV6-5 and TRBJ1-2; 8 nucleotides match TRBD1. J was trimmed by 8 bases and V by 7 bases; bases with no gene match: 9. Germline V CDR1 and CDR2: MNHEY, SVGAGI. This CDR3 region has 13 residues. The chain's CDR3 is CASKVSGGDGYTF. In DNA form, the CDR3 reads TGTGCCAGCAAAGTTTCAGGGGGCGACGGCTACACCTTC.

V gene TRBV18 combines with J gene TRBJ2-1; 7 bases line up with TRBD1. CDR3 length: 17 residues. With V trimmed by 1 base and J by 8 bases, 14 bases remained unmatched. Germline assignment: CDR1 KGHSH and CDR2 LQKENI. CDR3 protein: CASSPLGQDLSGHEQFF. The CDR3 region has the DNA TGTGCCAGCTCACCACTAGGACAGGACCTTTCAGGGCATGAGCAGTTCTTC. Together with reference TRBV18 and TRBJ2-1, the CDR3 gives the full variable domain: NAGVMQNPRHLVRRRGQEARLRCSPMKGHSHVYWYRQLPEEGLKFMVYLQKENIIDESGMPKERFSAEFPKEGPSILRIQQVVRGDSAAYFCASSPLGQDLSGHEQFFGPGTRLTVL.

The CDR3 spells CASSTRPGVEAFF. The CDR3 DNA follows: TGCGCCAGCAGCACGCGACCCGGGGTTGAAGCTTTCTTT. The chain employs TRBV10-1 and TRBJ1-1; no definite D call. The CDR3 is made up of 13 amino acids. The germline V gene encodes CDR1 WNHNN and CDR2 SYGVQD (reference sequence). V lost 6 bases to trimming and J lost 7 bases, with 15 bases between them.

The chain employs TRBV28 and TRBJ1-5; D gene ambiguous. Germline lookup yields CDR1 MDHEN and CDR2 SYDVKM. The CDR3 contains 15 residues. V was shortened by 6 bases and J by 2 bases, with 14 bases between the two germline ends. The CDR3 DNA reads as TGTGCCAGCAGCTCCGGAATGAGCGGCAATCAGCCCCAGCATTTT. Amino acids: CASSSGMSGNQPQHF.

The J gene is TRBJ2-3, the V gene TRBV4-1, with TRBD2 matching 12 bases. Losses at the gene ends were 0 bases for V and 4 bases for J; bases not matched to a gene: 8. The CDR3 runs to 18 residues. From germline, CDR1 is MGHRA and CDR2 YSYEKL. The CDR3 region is CASSQEVGGLAGADTQYF. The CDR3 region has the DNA TGCGCCAGCAGCCAAGAAGTTGGGGGACTAGCGGGTGCAGATACGCAGTATTTT.

Here the CDR3 reads CASTIQGTVSPLHF. CDR3 nucleotides: TGTGCCAGCACCATACAGGGTACGGTTTCACCCCTCCACTTT. The chain combines TRBV11-1 with TRBJ1-6, with a weak D call TRBD1 (6 bases). Trimming stripped 7 bases from V and 9 bases from J, with 16 bases between. Germline CDR1 and CDR2: SGHAT and FQDESV (reference sequence). The CDR3 has 14 residues. Looking up the rest from reference TRBV11-1 and TRBJ1-6 gives the full variable domain: EAEVAQSPRYKITEKSQAVAFWCDPISGHATLYWYRQILGQGPELLVQFQDESVVDDSQLPKDRFSAERLKGVDSTLKIQPAELGDSAMYLCASTIQGTVSPLHFGNGTRLTVT.

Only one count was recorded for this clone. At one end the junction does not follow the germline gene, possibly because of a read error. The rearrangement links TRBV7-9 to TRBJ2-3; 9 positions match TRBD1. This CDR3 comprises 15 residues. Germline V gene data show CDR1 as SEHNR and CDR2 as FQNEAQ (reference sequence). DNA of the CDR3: TGTTCCAGCAGCCCAGGGACAGGGATCACAGATACGCAGTATTTT. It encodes CSSSPGTGITDTQYF.